Following are 5 T cell receptor beta chains from one sample sequenced in a study of blood T cell repertoires in COVID-19. Generated by immunoSEQ multiplex PCR, the TCRdb table keeps only in-frame clones and is missing some. The repertoire has about 58,000 clones, more than 75% of them found once; the top ten carry roughly 4.3%. Material: peripheral blood. Source of these receptors: a middle-aged man with active COVID-19.

The J gene is TRBJ2-1, the V gene TRBV6-4; TRBD2 matches at 8 bases. Germline V lookup: CDR1 MRHNA, CDR2 SNTAGT. This CDR3 is built from 15 residues. Trimming removed 2 bases from V and 0 bases from J; junction bases left unmatched: 0. The CDR3 spells CASSDSGSSYNEQFF. DNA for the CDR3: TGTGCCAGCAGTGACAGCGGGAGCTCCTACAATGAGCAGTTCTTC.

This chain links TRBV11-2 with TRBJ1-1; no firm D call. V was cut by 5 bases and J by 4 bases, with 11 bases left in between. The CDR3 has 13 amino acids. CDR1 is SGHAT, CDR2 FQNNGV, per germline. CDR3 DNA: TGTGCCAGCAGCCCTCGGGTGTTCACTGAAGCTTTCTTT. Translating gives CASSPRVFTEAFF.

This sequence joins TRBV16 and TRBJ2-1; 13 bases align to TRBD2. Germline trimming cut 2 bases from V and 0 bases from J; bases unmatched to any gene: 16. This CDR3 spans 22 amino acids. In germline, CDR1 is KGHSY, CDR2 FQNENV. The CDR3 coding sequence is TGTGCCAGCAGCCAAGAGATGGGGGCAACTAGCGGGAGGGCAAGCTCCTACAATGAGCAGTTCTTC. Translated: CASSQEMGATSGRASSYNEQFF. Full variable domain (outside the CDR3, taken from reference TRBV16 and TRBJ2-1): GEEVAQTPKHLVRGEGQKAKLYCAPIKGHSYVFWYQQVLKNEFKFLISFQNENVFDETGMPKERFSAKCLPNSPCSLEIQATKLEDSAVYFCASSQEMGATSGRASSYNEQFFGPGTRLTVL.

The chain couples TRBV30 to TRBJ2-2, with 7 bases fitting TRBD1. The CDR3 has 14 residues. V was pared by 5 bases and J by 2 bases, with 5 bases of the junction left unmatched. The germline V gene encodes CDR1 GTSNPN and CDR2 SVGIG (reference sequence). This CDR3 is CAWATGINTGELFF. DNA of the CDR3: TGTGCCTGGGCGACAGGGATTAACACCGGGGAGCTGTTTTTT. Together with reference TRBV30 and TRBJ2-2, the CDR3 gives the full variable domain: SQTIHQWPATLVQPVGSPLSLECTVEGTSNPNLYWYRQAAGRGLQLLFYSVGIGQISSEVPQNLSASRPQDRQFILSSKKLLLSDSGFYLCAWATGINTGELFFGEGSRLTVL.

This clone was found once. The rearrangement joins TRBV11-2 to TRBJ1-3; 7 bases align to TRBD1. V lost 3 bases, J lost 3 bases, and 5 bases stayed unmatched. This CDR3 region has 15 residues. CDR1 and CDR2 (germline): SGHAT, FQNNGV. Written as DNA, the CDR3 is TGTGCCAGCAGCTTTGAGGGGGCGGTTGGAAACACCATATATTTT. Its protein is CASSFEGAVGNTIYF.